A single sample gave rise to the 4 T cell receptor beta chains below, sequenced in a study of blood T cell repertoires in COVID-19. Data came from immunoSEQ multiplex PCR; TCRdb stores just in-frame clones and leaves some out. The sample records under 20,000 clones, 80% being singletons. Material: peripheral blood. The receptors were gathered from a human donor in a cohort sampled during active COVID-19.

This sequence joins TRBV6-2 or TRBV6-3 and TRBJ2-7; 7 bases align to TRBD2. The CDR3 consists of 17 residues. Germline V gene data show CDR1 as MNHEY and CDR2 as SVGEGT. Trimming took 6 bases from V and 6 from J; bases not matched to a gene: 20. CDR3 residues: CASSPHSGGRRRTEQYF. CDR3 sequence (DNA): TGTGCCAGCAGCCCTCATAGCGGCGGGAGAAGGCGGACCGAGCAGTACTTC.

The chain combines TRBV11-3 with TRBJ2-1, with a weak D call TRBD2 (5 bases). The germline V gene encodes CDR1 SGHNT and CDR2 YENEEA. V dropped 5 bases and J dropped 5 bases, with 25 bases sitting between them. CDR3 length: 18 residues. The CDR3 coding sequence is TGTGCCAGCAGCGGCCCCACCGGATCCGGGGTTCAGAACAATGAGCAGTTCTTC. It specifies CASSGPTGSGVQNNEQFF.

The chain couples TRBV12-3 or TRBV12-4 to TRBJ1-3; no reliable D call. CDR3 length equals 13 residues. V lost 5 bases, J lost 5 bases, and 10 bases lay in between. CDR3 loop: CASSTRLRNTIYF. As DNA, the CDR3 is TGTGCCAGCAGTACCAGGCTGAGAAACACCATATATTTT.

The rearrangement links TRBV6-2 or TRBV6-3 to TRBJ2-7, with D unclear. There are 12 residues in the CDR3. The germline CDR1 and CDR2 sequences are MNHEY and SVGEGT. V was pared by 6 bases and J by 3 bases, with 9 bases between. The CDR3 bases are TGTGCCAGCAGCCCCCGGAGCTACGAGCAGTACTTC. Amino acid sequence: CASSPRSYEQYF.